A single sample gave rise to the 32 T cell receptor beta chains below, sequenced in a study of blood T cell repertoires in COVID-19. The assay was immunoSEQ multiplex PCR, and TCRdb's table has in-frame clones only and misses some. The table includes 200,000 to 300,000 clones, around 86% detected once. Sample: peripheral blood. These receptors all come from a woman under 40 who had recovered from COVID-19.

The gene calls are TRBV5-4 and TRBJ1-6; the D gene is possibly TRBD1 (6 bases). This CDR3 spans 19 amino acids. The germline V and J ends were trimmed by 4 bases and 6 bases, with 26 bases remaining between them. Germline values: CDR1 SGHNT, CDR2 YYREEE (reference sequence). CDR3 sequence (DNA): TGTGCCAGCAGCCAAACGGACAGTGTAAGGGGAAGCCTTAATTCACCCCTCCACTTT. Protein: CASSQTDSVRGSLNSPLHF.

The V and J genes are TRBV29-1 and TRBJ2-5, with 8 bases aligning to TRBD1. The CDR3 is 14 residues long. Germline V gene lookup returns CDR1 SQVTM and CDR2 ANQGSEA. Unmatched junction bases numbered 7, after V lost 6 bases and J lost 1 base. The CDR3 DNA reads as TGCAGCGTAGCGACAGGGGCGATCCAAGAGACCCAGTACTTC. Its protein is CSVATGAIQETQYF.

The V call is TRBV27, the J call TRBJ1-2, with 7 bases aligning to TRBD1. Unmatched junction bases numbered 18, after V lost 0 bases and J lost 8 bases. The V gene's germline CDR1 is MNHEY and CDR2 SMNVEV (reference sequence). The CDR3 is 18 residues long. In DNA form, the CDR3 reads TGTGCCAGCAGTTTATCGTGGACAGGCCGCGAGGCCCTCATGGGCTACACCTTC. It yields the protein CASSLSWTGREALMGYTF.

This chain uses TRBV6-6 with TRBJ2-7; 7 nucleotides agree with TRBD1. Germline V gene data show CDR1 as MNHNY and CDR2 as SVGAGI (reference sequence). Trimming took 2 bases from V and 6 from J; bases not matched to a gene: 4. The CDR3 runs to 13 residues. CDR3 in DNA: TGTGCCAGCAGTTACGAGGGGGCTGGCGAGCAGTACTTC. The encoded protein is CASSYEGAGEQYF.

The chain joins TRBV25-1 to TRBJ2-3; 13 nucleotides agree with TRBD2. CDR3 length: 14 residues. Germline loops: CDR1 MGHDK, CDR2 SYGVNS. V trimming: 4 bases; J trimming: 11 bases; junction bases outside the gene matches: 6. This CDR3 reads CASSGRLAGGWQYF. In DNA form, the CDR3 reads TGTGCCAGCAGTGGAAGACTAGCGGGGGGCTGGCAGTATTTT.

V is TRBV11-1 and J is TRBJ2-1; 10 nucleotides line up with TRBD2. J lost 8 bases, V lost 5 bases, and 12 bases had no gene match. Per germline, CDR1 SGHAT and CDR2 FQDESV (reference sequence). This CDR3 is 16 amino acids long. CDR3 nucleotides: TGTGCCAGCAGCATAACCAAGCGGGGGGGCCTCGATGAGCAGTTCTTC. Residues: CASSITKRGGLDEQFF. The entire variable domain, with the rest obtained from reference TRBV11-1 and TRBJ2-1, is as follows: EAEVAQSPRYKITEKSQAVAFWCDPISGHATLYWYRQILGQGPELLVQFQDESVVDDSQLPKDRFSAERLKGVDSTLKIQPAELGDSAMYLCASSITKRGGLDEQFFGPGTRLTVL.

The chain has TRBV7-6 and TRBJ1-6; no definite D call. CDR3 length equals 15 residues. V shed 5 bases and J shed 0 bases, with 8 bases lying between them. Germline CDR1 reads SGHVS; CDR2 reads FNYEAQ. CDR3 region: CASSSTNSYNSPLHF. The CDR3 DNA sequence: TGTGCCAGCAGCAGTACTAACTCCTATAATTCACCCCTCCACTTT.

CDR3 coding DNA: TGTGCCAGCAGTATTAAGAGGACAGGGACCTACGAGCAGTACTTC. This translates into CASSIKRTGTYEQYF. The J gene is TRBJ2-7, the V gene TRBV27; 8 bases match TRBD1. Germline-derived CDR1 and CDR2 are MNHEY and SMNVEV (reference sequence). The ends lost 5 bases at V and 2 bases at J; junction bases unmatched: 8. The CDR3 consists of 15 residues.

The gene calls are TRBV6-5 and TRBJ2-7; 11 bases map to TRBD2. The CDR3 runs to 14 residues. The germline gives CDR1 MNHEY, CDR2 SVGAGI. The V and J ends lost 8 bases and 5 bases, in that order; junction bases with no gene match: 8. CDR3 nucleotides: TGTGCCAGCGTCATTAGCGGGGGGGTGGACGAGCAGTACTTC. Translation: CASVISGGVDEQYF.

This rearrangement joins TRBV3-1 (or the pseudogene TRBV3-2) to TRBJ1-1, with 8 positions matching TRBD1. The CDR3 is 14 amino acids. Germline CDR1 reads LGHDT; CDR2 reads YNNKEL (reference sequence). The V segment lost 4 bases and the J segment 5 bases; nucleotides outside the gene matches: 6. CDR3 bases: TGTGCCAGCAGCCTCCTGACAGGGGAAACTGAAGCTTTCTTT. It yields the protein CASSLLTGETEAFF.

V and J are TRBV19 and TRBJ1-1; TRBD1 might be the D (6 bases). The ends were cut back, 5 bases at V and 1 base at J, with 14 bases in the middle. Germline assignment: CDR1 LNHDA and CDR2 SQIVND (reference sequence). The CDR3 sequence is 15 residues long. The CDR3 sequence: CASSGTIRANTEAFF. The CDR3 DNA is TGTGCCAGTAGTGGGACAATACGAGCGAACACTGAAGCTTTCTTT.

The rearrangement uses TRBV19 and TRBJ2-2, with 7 nucleotides matching TRBD2. The ends lost 3 bases at V and 3 bases at J; junction bases unmatched: 10. This CDR3 spans 17 amino acids. Germline V gene data show CDR1 as LNHDA and CDR2 as SQIVND (reference sequence). The DNA for the CDR3 is TGTGCCAGTAGTATGGGCCGGGGGGTATCGGACACCGGGGAGCTGTTTTTT. The encoded protein is CASSMGRGVSDTGELFF.

This clone has a handful of counts. V gene TRBV11-2 combines with J gene TRBJ1-3; TRBD1 might be the D (6 bases). V was pared by 6 bases and J by 2 bases, with 14 bases between. The CDR3 loop spans 15 amino acids. CDR1 SGHAT and CDR2 FQNNGV come from the germline V gene. CDR3 DNA sequence: TGTGCCAGCAGGTCCACAGGGTATGCTGGAAACACCATATATTTT. Translating gives CASRSTGYAGNTIYF.

V and J are TRBV11-3 and TRBJ2-1; 9 bases map to TRBD2. V lost 0 bases to trimming and J lost 11 bases; unmatched junction nucleotides: 11. Per germline, CDR1 SGHNT and CDR2 YENEEA. The CDR3 runs to 16 residues. Here the CDR3 reads CASSLDGSAGGSQQFF. DNA for the CDR3: TGTGCCAGCAGCTTAGACGGTAGTGCGGGAGGGAGTCAGCAGTTCTTC.

The CDR3 DNA is TGTGCCAGCAGGGAACTAGCGGGAGACACAGATACGCAGTATTTT. Residues: CASRELAGDTDTQYF. This chain uses TRBV2 with TRBJ2-3, with 11 bases aligning to TRBD2. The CDR3 contains 15 residues. With 6 bases clipped from V and 2 bases from J, the junction kept 4 bases outside the gene matches. In germline, CDR1 is SNHLY, CDR2 FYNNEI.

The chain couples TRBV5-1 to TRBJ1-4; a possible D gene is TRBD1 (6 bases). The CDR3 sequence is 14 residues long. Trimming took 5 bases from V and 8 from J, leaving 16 bases between them. Germline V CDR1 and CDR2: SGHRS, YFSETQ. CDR3 in DNA: TGCGCCAGCAGTTCTCAGGGGAATGAAGAAAAACTGTTTTTT. It yields the protein CASSSQGNEEKLFF.

The chain employs TRBV6-5 and TRBJ2-7; 8 nucleotides match TRBD1. Germline CDR1 reads MNHEY; CDR2 reads SVGAGI. Losses at the gene ends were 6 bases for V and 3 bases for J; bases not matched to a gene: 4. The length of the CDR3 is 13 residues. For the CDR3, the DNA is TGTGCCAGCAGAACACAGGGGGGCTACGAGCAGTACTTC. Translated, it gives CASRTQGGYEQYF.

The rearrangement uses TRBV6-5 and TRBJ2-2; no clear D gene. Germline V gene lookup returns CDR1 MNHEY and CDR2 SVGAGI. CDR3 length: 12 residues. Trimming left V 4 bases short and J 5 bases short, with 5 bases between. The CDR3 sequence: CASSSVTGELFF. In nucleotides, the CDR3 is TGTGCCAGCAGTTCAGTTACCGGGGAGCTGTTTTTT.

The V call is TRBV10-3, the J call TRBJ1-1, with D unresolved. V gave up 0 bases and J gave up 4 bases, with 12 bases separating them. Germline loops: CDR1 ENHRY, CDR2 SYGVKD. This CDR3 has 15 residues. The CDR3 region is CAISESGEGSTEAFF. For the CDR3, the DNA is TGTGCCATCAGTGAGTCTGGGGAGGGAAGCACTGAAGCTTTCTTT.

V usage is TRBV11-2 and J usage is TRBJ1-4; 9 positions match TRBD1. J lost 3 bases, V lost 4 bases, and 9 bases had no gene match. This CDR3 is 17 amino acids long. Germline V CDR1 and CDR2: SGHAT, FQNNGV. The DNA for the CDR3 is TGTGCCAGCAGCTCCCACCGGGACAGGGTGGCTAATGAAAAACTGTTTTTT. Protein product: CASSSHRDRVANEKLFF.

V usage is TRBV4-1 and J usage is TRBJ2-2; 8 bases line up with TRBD1. V lost 1 base and J lost 5; bases outside the gene matches: 6. Germline V gene data show CDR1 as MGHRA and CDR2 as YSYEKL. The CDR3 totals 16 residues. The CDR3 DNA is TGCGCCAGCAGCCAAGGCTACGGACAGGGAACCGGGGAGCTGTTTTTT. Translation gives CASSQGYGQGTGELFF.

This clone was found a few times. This CDR3 is also generated by other DNA sequences in the sample. V gene TRBV19 combines with J gene TRBJ1-2; 7 bases agree with TRBD1. This CDR3 has 13 amino acids. The V gene end was trimmed by 5 bases and the J gene end by 5 bases; junction bases not matched to a gene: 5. The germline V gene has CDR1 LNHDA and CDR2 SQIVND (reference sequence). CDR3 in DNA: TGTGCCAGTAGTCGGGACAGAAAATATGGCTACACCTTC. Its protein is CASSRDRKYGYTF.

Here the CDR3 DNA reads TGTGCCAGCAGCTTAACCGGGGCATCAGGGGCCGCCTACAATGAGCAGTTCTTC. Translated: CASSLTGASGAAYNEQFF. This chain links TRBV7-6 with TRBJ2-1, with a possible D match to TRBD1 (6 bases). The CDR3 has 18 amino acids. Trimming took off 2 bases at V and 2 bases at J, with 19 bases between the two ends. Germline CDR1 and CDR2: SGHVS and FNYEAQ.

CDR3: CASSADRSSYNEQFF. The CDR3 DNA is TGTGCCAGCAGTGCCGACAGAAGCTCCTACAATGAGCAGTTCTTC. The rearrangement joins TRBV2 to TRBJ2-1; a possible D gene is TRBD1 (5 bases). The germline V gene has CDR1 SNHLY and CDR2 FYNNEI. Deletions cut 4 bases from V and 0 bases from J, with 10 bases between. The CDR3 covers 15 residues.

The rearrangement links TRBV5-4 to TRBJ1-2, with TRBD1 matching over 9 bases. The CDR3 is made up of 16 amino acids. V gave up 2 bases and J gave up 3 bases; unmatched junction bases: 8. The V gene's germline CDR1 is SGHNT and CDR2 YYREEE (reference sequence). CDR3 sequence: CASSFLGGDRDYGYTF. The CDR3 DNA is TGTGCCAGCAGCTTCTTGGGGGGGGACAGGGACTATGGCTACACCTTC.

This chain joins TRBV7-2 and TRBJ1-1; the D gene is possibly TRBD1 (6 bases). Germline assignment: CDR1 SGHTA and CDR2 FQGNSA. V lost 5 bases and J lost 5, with 18 bases in between. The length of the CDR3 is 15 residues. The CDR3 sequence: CASSPSTGLGTEAFF. CDR3 DNA: TGTGCCAGCAGCCCTTCAACAGGGTTAGGGACTGAAGCTTTCTTT.

The chain carries TRBV6-5 and TRBJ2-7, with a weak D call TRBD1 (5 bases). The CDR3 totals 15 residues. Trimming pared 8 bases from V and 0 bases from J, leaving 17 bases between. Germline V lookup: CDR1 MNHEY, CDR2 SVGAGI. CDR3 sequence reads: CASSGPRLSSYEQYF. The CDR3 bases are TGTGCCAGCTCAGGGCCGCGGCTATCCTCCTACGAGCAGTACTTC.

The chain couples TRBV6-5 to TRBJ2-7; D possibly corresponds to TRBD1 (6 bases). Germline V lookup: CDR1 MNHEY, CDR2 SVGAGI. V was pared by 7 bases and J by 2 bases, with 18 bases between. The CDR3 extends over 15 amino acids. This CDR3 is CASIPNNRATYEQYF. CDR3 coding DNA: TGTGCCAGCATCCCCAATAACAGGGCAACCTACGAGCAGTACTTC.

This chain connects TRBV5-4 to TRBJ1-1; possibly TRBD1 for D (6 bases). The CDR3 runs to 15 residues. CDR1 and CDR2 from the germline V gene are SGHNT and YYREEE (reference sequence). V lost 4 bases to trimming and J lost 1 base, with 14 bases between them. The CDR3 nucleotides read TGTGCCAGCAGCCCATCAATGGACAGGAACACTGAAGCTTTCTTT. It specifies CASSPSMDRNTEAFF.

This clone was detected a few times. The genes are TRBV27 and TRBJ2-5, with 16 bases that match TRBD2. V shed 6 bases and J 5 bases; nucleotides not matched to a gene: 6. Per germline, CDR1 MNHEY and CDR2 SMNVEV (reference sequence). This CDR3 contains 16 residues. CDR3 sequence: CASRTGLAGGLETQYF. CDR3 in DNA: TGTGCCAGCAGGACGGGACTAGCGGGGGGGTTGGAGACCCAGTACTTC.

The genes are TRBV19 and TRBJ2-3, with 7 bases lining up with TRBD1. Trimming removed 5 bases from V and 2 bases from J; junction bases left unmatched: 7. CDR3 length: 15 amino acids. The germline V gene encodes CDR1 LNHDA and CDR2 SQIVND (reference sequence). The DNA for the CDR3 is TGTGCCAGTAGTCCTGGGACAGCCTACACAGATACGCAGTATTTT. It is translated as CASSPGTAYTDTQYF.

This sequence joins TRBV6-2 or TRBV6-3 and TRBJ2-7; TRBD2 agrees at 11 bases. Trimming cost V 5 bases and J 3 bases; bases outside gene matches: 6. The CDR3 is 15 amino acids. The germline CDR1 and CDR2 sequences are MNHEY and SVGEGT. Here the CDR3 reads CASSTTSGGRYEQYF. As DNA, the CDR3 is TGTGCCAGCAGTACTACTAGCGGGGGCCGCTACGAGCAGTACTTC.